This T cell receptor (beta chain) was found in a study of shared clonotypes between healthy human individuals. Germline V gene sequence: CDR1 SGHRS, CDR2 YFSETQ. Trimming took 2 bases from V and 6 from J; bases not matched to a gene: 14. The CDR3 length is 18 residues. Naive CD8 cells were CD45RO-negative, positively selected for CCR7, excluding terminally differentiated effector memory CD45RA+ cells. On this clone itself: The antigen remains unidentified.

Whole-study results and caveats: Researchers sampled blood only, noting tissue repertoires likely differ. Between a handful of donors, naive CD4 clonotypes were shared at a level of about 5%.

Here immunoSEQ multiplex PCR was the method, and the copy in TCRdb shows in-frame clones only, minus some. The repertoire holds hundreds of thousands of clones, with roughly 95% as singletons. This receptor was obtained from a young woman in good health. Material for sequencing was naive CD8+ T cells sorted from blood. The V gene is TRBV5-1, the J gene TRBJ2-2; TRBD1 aligns across 9 bases. In nucleotides, the CDR3 is TGCGCCAGCAGCTTTTCCCCGGGACAGGGTACCCGAGCCGGGGAGCTGTTTTTT. Protein: CASSFSPGQGTRAGELFF.